Reported below is one T cell receptor beta chain. This clonotype was recorded at least ten times. Its antigen is not yet known. Base-call qualities are not available, and no considerably larger clone is one nucleotide away. The time point label, read with the paper, signifies: persistent/refractory GD, antithyroid drugs over 5 years with positive TRAb. For both TCR sequencing and RNA sequencing, RNA was extracted from PBMCs using TRIzol. The diagnosis of Graves' disease followed American Thyroid Association guidelines. Recruitment of patients was carried out at an endocrinology department in Xi'an, China. Each patient gave around 9.2 milliliters of peripheral blood, collected in an EDTA anticoagulant tube. PBMCs were isolated by Ficoll Paque Plus density gradient separation without further T cell sorting. An Agilent 2100 Bioanalyzer and agarose gel were used to assess RNA quality, and a NanoDrop 2000 was used to measure RNA concentration.

This sample was included in a study of regulatory T cells in long-lasting Graves disease (dated by TCRdb to the early 2020s). General notes on the study: To count as having persistent Graves' disease, a patient had to have received antithyroid drug treatment for over 5 years with TSH receptor autoantibodies remaining persistently positive. Peripheral blood TCR sequencing and RNA sequencing compared persistent Graves' disease patients with newly diagnosed Graves' disease patients. The study was registered as a clinical trial and conducted in China. A total of some 33 samples were covered by TCR sequencing, comprising approximately 13 persistent and about 20 newly diagnosed Graves' disease patients. In the clinical cohort, patients with persistent Graves' disease had used antithyroid drugs for an average of about 10.3 years.

Broad study findings and their caveats: The authors noted that the small sample size was a limitation that may lower accuracy. Only peripheral blood was studied, because thyroid tissue, the primary lesion, was inaccessible. Preferential use of TRBV28, TRBJ1-2 and TRBJ2-5 was observed in persistent disease, whereas TRBV20-1 and TRBJ2-1 were favored in newly diagnosed disease. Persistent patients shared more public clonotypes among themselves (around 2,500) than newly diagnosed patients did (about 970). Compared with newly diagnosed patients, persistent Graves' disease patients had lower TCR Shannon entropy and fewer highly expanded clones, which suggests clonal expansion. Sequencing and analysis were restricted to the TCR beta chain.

Including the terminal cysteine and phenylalanine, the CDR3 comprises 14 residues. The entry retains the CDR3 DNA only, 42 bases that are in frame from base 1. From a lookup of the germline V gene, CDR1 and CDR2 are SGHVS and FQNEAQ. V was cut back by 3 bases and J by 5 bases, leaving a gap of 13 bases between them. The library was generated by multiplex PCR. The listed sequencing device is Illumina HiSeq 4000. iRepertoire HTBI primers and Arm-PCR amplification of CDR3 regions were used to construct TCR beta libraries. Before sequencing, the PCR products went through gel purification. For the original study's pipeline: Across samples, about 63 TRBV and 15 or so TRBJ segments were identified and used for gene usage analysis of CDR3 amino acid clonotypes. Filtered high-quality paired reads were merged into contigs using COPE and FqMerger. BLAST was used to align contigs to IMGT TRBV, TRBD and TRBJ reference genes, and CDR3 was defined according to IMGT. Highly expanded clones were defined as clonotypes with a frequency above 0.1%. Shannon entropy served as the measure of repertoire diversity, while the Gini coefficient captured V-J evenness. Public clonotypes were defined as clonotypes shared by more than one individual. TCRdb passed the public sequencing reads through fastp at Q25 and MiXCR, retaining productive beta sequences. Records with the same CDR3 protein are collapsed into one entry carrying the most frequent genes and DNA. For this entry, the V and J calls and clone size follow TCRdb and not the study's own pipeline. Recorded for this sample are a few hundred thousand distinct CDR3 sequences; 20% to 25% of them occurred a single time. The ten largest clones add up to roughly a quarter of the sample.

This clonotype was sampled from a woman between 40 and 50 years old with Graves disease. Donor details come from another sample of the same person, matched by shared clones. The source was peripheral blood mononuclear cells (PBMCs), collected when the disease was refractory, from a patient treated with antithyroid drugs. Here the chain combines TRBV7-8 and TRBJ2-5; the D region possibly corresponds to TRBD1 (5 bases align). The nucleotide sequence is given as TGTGCCAGCAGCTTTACAGGAAAGGGGGAGACCCAGTACTTC. It encodes CASSFTGKGETQYF.